This T cell receptor beta chain was identified during a study of cytomegalovirus exposure and HLA in healthy donors. Broader study findings: According to a subsequent analysis, TCR clusters identified in the first cohort showed a tendency to co-occur across the approximately 120 validation repertoires.

This CDR3 contains 16 residues. Germline CDR1 and CDR2: LNHDA and SQIVND (reference sequence). V was cut by 5 bases and J by 1 base, with 14 bases left in between. The data were produced by immunoSEQ multiplex PCR, yet TCRdb's version contains in-frame clones alone and is incomplete. The sample includes approximately 62,000 clones, 92% of them seen just once. As concerns this clone: What it recognizes is unknown.

The chain links TRBV19 to TRBJ2-2, with D possibly TRBD1 on 6 matching bases. The receptor was derived from a woman under 30 in good health and CMV-seronegative. Sequencing was performed on PBMCs. CDR3 bases: TGTGCCAGTAGTCAGGGGCGGGTTGGGAACACCGGGGAGCTGTTTTTT. Translating it yields CASSQGRVGNTGELFF.